What follows describes a single TCR beta chain. The V gene end was trimmed by 3 bases and the J gene end by 6 bases; junction bases not matched to a gene: 11. Germline assignment: CDR1 LGHNA and CDR2 YSLEER. The CDR3 runs 16 residues. This sample stems from a study of CD8 T cells in Susac syndrome. The authors reverse transcribed roughly 0.5 to 1 ug RNA with random hexamers. TCRdb reprocessed the immunoSEQ multiplex PCR reads with MiXCR, giving one entry per CDR3 protein. The sample has about 180,000 distinct CDR3 sequences; approximately 96% are singletons. Sequencing of TCR beta was performed on blood CD8+ T cells and on blood CD4+ T cells. The multiple sclerosis controls, all treatment-naive patients, had relapsing-remitting disease that was stable or active. Negative isolation was used for CD8+ and CD4+ T cells and FACS enrichment for TEMRA cells.

The V and J genes are TRBV4-3 and TRBJ2-1; TRBD1 agrees at 7 bases. The source is a human donor with multiple sclerosis. Sequencing was done on a sample of CD4+ T cells from PBMCs. The CDR3 region is CASSHWGQLKGNEQFF. In nucleotides, the CDR3 is TGCGCCAGCAGCCATTGGGGACAGCTAAAAGGCAATGAGCAGTTCTTC.